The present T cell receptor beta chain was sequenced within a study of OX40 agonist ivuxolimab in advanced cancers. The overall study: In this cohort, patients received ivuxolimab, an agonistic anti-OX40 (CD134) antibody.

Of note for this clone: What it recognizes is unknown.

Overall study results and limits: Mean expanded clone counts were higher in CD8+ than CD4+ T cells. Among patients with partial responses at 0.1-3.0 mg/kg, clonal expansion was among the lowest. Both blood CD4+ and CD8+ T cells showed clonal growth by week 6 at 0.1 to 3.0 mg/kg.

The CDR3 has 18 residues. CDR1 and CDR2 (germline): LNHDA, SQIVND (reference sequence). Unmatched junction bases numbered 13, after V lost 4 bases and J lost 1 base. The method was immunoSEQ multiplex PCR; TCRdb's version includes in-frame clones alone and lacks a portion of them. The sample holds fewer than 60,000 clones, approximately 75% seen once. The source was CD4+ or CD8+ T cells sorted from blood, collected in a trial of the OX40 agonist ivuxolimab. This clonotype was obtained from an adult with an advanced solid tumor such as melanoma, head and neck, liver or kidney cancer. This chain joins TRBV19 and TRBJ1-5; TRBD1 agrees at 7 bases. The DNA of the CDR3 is TGTGCCAGTAGTACGGGTGTCTCAGGGGGGATAAGCAATCAGCCCCAGCATTTT. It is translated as CASSTGVSGGISNQPQHF.